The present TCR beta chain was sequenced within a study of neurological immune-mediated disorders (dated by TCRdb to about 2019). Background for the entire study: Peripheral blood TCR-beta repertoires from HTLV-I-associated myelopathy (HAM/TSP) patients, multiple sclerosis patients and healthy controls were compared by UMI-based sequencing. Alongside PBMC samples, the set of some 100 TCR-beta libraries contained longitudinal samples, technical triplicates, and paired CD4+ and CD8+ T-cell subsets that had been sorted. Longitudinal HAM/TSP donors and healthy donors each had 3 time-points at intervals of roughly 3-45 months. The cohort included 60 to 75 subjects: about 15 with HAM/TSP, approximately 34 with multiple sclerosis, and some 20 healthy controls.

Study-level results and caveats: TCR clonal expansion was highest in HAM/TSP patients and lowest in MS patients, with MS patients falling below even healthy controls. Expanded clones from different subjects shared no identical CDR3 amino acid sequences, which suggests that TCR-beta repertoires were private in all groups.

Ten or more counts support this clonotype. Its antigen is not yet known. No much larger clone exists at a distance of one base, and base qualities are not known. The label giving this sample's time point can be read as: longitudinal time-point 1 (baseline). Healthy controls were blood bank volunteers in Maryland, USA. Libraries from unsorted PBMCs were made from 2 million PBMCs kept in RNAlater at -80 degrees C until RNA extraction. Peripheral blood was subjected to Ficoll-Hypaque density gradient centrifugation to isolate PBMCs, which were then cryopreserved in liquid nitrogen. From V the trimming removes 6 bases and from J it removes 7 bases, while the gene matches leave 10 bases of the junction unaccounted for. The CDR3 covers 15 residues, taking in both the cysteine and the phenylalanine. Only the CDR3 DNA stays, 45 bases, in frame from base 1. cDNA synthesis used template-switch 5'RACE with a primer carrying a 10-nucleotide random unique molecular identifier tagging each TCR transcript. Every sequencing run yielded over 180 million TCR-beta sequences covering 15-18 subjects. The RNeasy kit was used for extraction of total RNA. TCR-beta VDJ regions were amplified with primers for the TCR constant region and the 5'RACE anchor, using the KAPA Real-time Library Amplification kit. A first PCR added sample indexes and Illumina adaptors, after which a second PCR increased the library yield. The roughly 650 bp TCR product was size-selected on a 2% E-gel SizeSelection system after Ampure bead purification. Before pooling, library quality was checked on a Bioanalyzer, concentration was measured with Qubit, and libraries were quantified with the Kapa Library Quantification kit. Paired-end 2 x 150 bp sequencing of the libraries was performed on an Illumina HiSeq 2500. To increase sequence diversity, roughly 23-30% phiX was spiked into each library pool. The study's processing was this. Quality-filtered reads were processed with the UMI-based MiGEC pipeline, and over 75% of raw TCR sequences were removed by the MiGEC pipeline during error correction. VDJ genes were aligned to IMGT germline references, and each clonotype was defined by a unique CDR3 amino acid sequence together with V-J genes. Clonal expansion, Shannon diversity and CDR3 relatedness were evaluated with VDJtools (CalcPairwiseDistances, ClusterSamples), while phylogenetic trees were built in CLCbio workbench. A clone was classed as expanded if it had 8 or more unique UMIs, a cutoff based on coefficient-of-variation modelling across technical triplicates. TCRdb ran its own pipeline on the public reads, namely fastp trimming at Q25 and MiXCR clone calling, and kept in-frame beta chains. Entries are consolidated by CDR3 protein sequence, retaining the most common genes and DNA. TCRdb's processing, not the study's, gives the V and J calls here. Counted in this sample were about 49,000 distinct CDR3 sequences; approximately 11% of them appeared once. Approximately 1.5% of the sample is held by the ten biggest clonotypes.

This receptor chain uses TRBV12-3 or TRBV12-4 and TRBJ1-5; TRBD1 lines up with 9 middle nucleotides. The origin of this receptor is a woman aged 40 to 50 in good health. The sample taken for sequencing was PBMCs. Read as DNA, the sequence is TGTGCCAGCAGCTCGGGACAGGGAAGGCGACAGCCCCAGCATTTT. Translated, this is CASSSGQGRRQPQHF.